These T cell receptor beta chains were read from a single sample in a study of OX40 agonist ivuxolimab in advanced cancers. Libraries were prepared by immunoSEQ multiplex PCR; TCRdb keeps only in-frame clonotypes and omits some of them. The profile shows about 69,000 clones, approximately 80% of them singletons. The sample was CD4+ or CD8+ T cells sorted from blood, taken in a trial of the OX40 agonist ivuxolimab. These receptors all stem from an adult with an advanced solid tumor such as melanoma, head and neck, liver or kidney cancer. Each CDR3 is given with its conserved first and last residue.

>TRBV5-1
CASSGTSGTNEQFF
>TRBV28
CASTDSKGNQPQHF
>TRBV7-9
CASSLTSGRSGSETQYF
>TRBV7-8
CASSWGGYGETQYF
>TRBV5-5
CASSLFRDNSPLHF
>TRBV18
CASSLGQGGETQYF
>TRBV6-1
CASSEAPTSGPGETQYF
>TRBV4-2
CASSQVGTVSYEQYF
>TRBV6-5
CASSYEAARGTEAFF
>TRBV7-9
CASSLGGQRTGELFF
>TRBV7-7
CASSPRQGDTQYF
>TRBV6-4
CASSEGRGTSRFF
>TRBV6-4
CASSMGLSSYNEQFF
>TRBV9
CASSPQTGTAGNTIYF
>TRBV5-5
CASSSLDRSVSYGYTF
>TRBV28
CASSTPRDSRGSNQPQHF
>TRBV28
CASSLSQRGPTEAFF
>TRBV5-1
CASSLDGYNEQFF
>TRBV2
CASSEIGTGEQYF
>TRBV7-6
CASSSRTSGRGGETQYF
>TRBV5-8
CASSSTIWGVGTEAFF
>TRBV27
CASREGGKSADTQYF
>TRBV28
CASSERTVGELFF
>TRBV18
CASSPSGANVLTF
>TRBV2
CASSEAVYNSPLHF
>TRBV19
CASTPLQGATSNTEAFF
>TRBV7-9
CASSLGSAGSRTDTQYF
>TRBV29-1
CSGSETGANTGELFF
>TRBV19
CASSMGQGKVDIQYF
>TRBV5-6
CASSGTRETQYF
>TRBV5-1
CASSAAGTSGETQYF
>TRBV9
CASSVGDGSYGYTF
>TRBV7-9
CASSRQGYEQYF
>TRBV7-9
CASSPQGARYEQYF
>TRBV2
CASSQGGREVNTEAFF
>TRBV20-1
CSVKGKAEAFF
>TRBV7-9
CASSLGYDHETQYF
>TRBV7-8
CASSLSISNPYNEQFF
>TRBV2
CASSEGGRERGYTF
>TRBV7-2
CASSLRGLAKNIQYF
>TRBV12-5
CASGLGVAQPQHF
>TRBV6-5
CASRPGGNEKLFF
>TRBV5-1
CASSTQRGDNEQFF
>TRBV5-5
CASSLDYLGGGTEAFF
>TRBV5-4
CASSLDTNAPGTGELFF
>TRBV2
CASSETGGQETQYF
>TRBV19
CASSPSTGSSGNTIYF
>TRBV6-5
CASSYSDRGRSEQYF
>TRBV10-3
CAISRDRGPYEQYF
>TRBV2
CASSTTTGTQETQYF
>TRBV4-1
CASSRPGLGYEQYF
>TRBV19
CASSPGTGKPANTGELFF
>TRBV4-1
CASSPRGSGRKHEQFF
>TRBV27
CASSFGPPGSSYQPQHF
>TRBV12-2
CASRFVCRSGETQYF